A single sample gave rise to the 8 T cell receptor beta chains below, sequenced in a study of Ad26.COV2.S vaccination and SARS-CoV-2 variants. Clones were sequenced by immunoSEQ multiplex PCR, and TCRdb holds only the in-frame ones, with some missing. The sample lists hundreds of thousands of clones, approximately 90% occurring once. Indicated treatment: some 20 received Ad26.COV2.S at low or high dose, single or two shots; several received placebo; per-sample allocation not given. Samples were taken on day 63 after the first vaccine or placebo injection. The specimen was peripheral blood, collected in a trial of Ad26.COV2.S vaccine versus placebo. The receptors come from a person aged 18 to 59 who received the Ad26.COV2.S COVID-19 vaccine or a placebo.

In DNA form, the CDR3 reads TGTGCCAGCAGCTTGGGCTGGGACACTGAAGCTTTCTTT. Protein: CASSLGWDTEAFF. The chain carries TRBV5-4 and TRBJ1-1; D remains unclear. The germline V gene has CDR1 SGHNT and CDR2 YYREEE (reference sequence). Trimming removed 0 bases from V and 3 bases from J, with 6 bases in between. There are 13 residues in the CDR3. The whole variable domain, filled in from reference TRBV5-4 and TRBJ1-1, reads ETGVTQSPTHLIKTRGQQVTLRCSSQSGHNTVSWYQQALGQGPQFIFQYYREEENGRGNFPPRFSGLQFPNYSSELNVNALELDDSALYLCASSLGWDTEAFFGQGTRLTVV.

The CDR3 region is CASSYSGSNQPQHF. CDR3 nucleotide sequence: TGTGCCAGCAGCTACTCTGGGAGCAATCAGCCCCAGCATTTT. This chain uses TRBV7-2 with TRBJ1-5; D is ambiguous. The CDR3 is made up of 14 amino acids. Trimming shortened V by 4 bases and J by 1 base, and 8 bases separated the two germline ends. Per germline, CDR1 SGHTA and CDR2 FQGNSA.

The chain uses TRBV18 and TRBJ2-3; 7 bases match TRBD1. CDR3 length: 16 residues. Unmatched junction bases numbered 7, after V lost 1 base and J lost 3 bases. Germline-derived CDR1 and CDR2 are KGHSH and LQKENI. This CDR3 is CASSPRSQGVTDTQYF. The DNA for the CDR3 is TGTGCCAGCTCACCACGGTCCCAGGGGGTGACAGATACGCAGTATTTT.

CDR3 protein: CASSGGSGGPGGQYF. In DNA, the CDR3 is TGTGCCAGCAGCGGGGGTAGCGGGGGGCCCGGTGGTCAGTACTTC. The V and J genes are TRBV9 and TRBJ2-4; 10 nucleotides align to TRBD2. CDR1 SGDLS and CDR2 YYNGEE come from the germline V gene. The ends lost 3 bases at V and 12 bases at J; junction bases unmatched: 12. The CDR3 is 15 residues long.

J is TRBJ1-2 and V is TRBV7-2, with TRBD1 as a possible D gene (6 bases). Germline V CDR1 and CDR2: SGHTA, FQGNSA. Trimming took 1 base from V and 4 from J, leaving 7 bases between them. CDR3 length: 13 amino acids. The CDR3: CASSLGQVYGYTF. CDR3 bases: TGTGCCAGCAGCTTAGGACAGGTCTATGGCTACACCTTC.

This rearrangement joins TRBV5-6 to TRBJ1-1, with 10 bases that match TRBD1. The CDR3 loop spans 16 amino acids. The V segment lost 5 bases and the J segment 0 bases; nucleotides outside the gene matches: 7. CDR1 and CDR2 from the germline V gene are SGHDT and YYEEEE. This CDR3 is CASSRDRGQVNTEAFF. The CDR3 coding sequence is TGTGCCAGCAGTCGCGACAGGGGGCAGGTGAACACTGAAGCTTTCTTT.

This chain links TRBV11-3 with TRBJ1-6; D is uncertain. There are 13 residues in the CDR3. The ends were cut back, 4 bases at V and 8 bases at J, with 9 bases in the middle. Germline CDR1 reads SGHNT; CDR2 reads YENEEA. The CDR3 reads CASSSRLDSPLHF. As DNA, the CDR3 is TGTGCCAGCAGCTCCCGGTTGGATTCACCCCTCCACTTT.

This chain connects TRBV30 to TRBJ2-3; D remains unclear. Trimming removed 4 bases from V and 9 bases from J, with 8 bases in between. Germline V gene lookup returns CDR1 GTSNPN and CDR2 SVGIG (reference sequence). The CDR3 sequence is 10 residues long. For the CDR3, the DNA is TGTGCCTGGACGTCCGGGACGCAGTATTTT. Amino acids: CAWTSGTQYF.